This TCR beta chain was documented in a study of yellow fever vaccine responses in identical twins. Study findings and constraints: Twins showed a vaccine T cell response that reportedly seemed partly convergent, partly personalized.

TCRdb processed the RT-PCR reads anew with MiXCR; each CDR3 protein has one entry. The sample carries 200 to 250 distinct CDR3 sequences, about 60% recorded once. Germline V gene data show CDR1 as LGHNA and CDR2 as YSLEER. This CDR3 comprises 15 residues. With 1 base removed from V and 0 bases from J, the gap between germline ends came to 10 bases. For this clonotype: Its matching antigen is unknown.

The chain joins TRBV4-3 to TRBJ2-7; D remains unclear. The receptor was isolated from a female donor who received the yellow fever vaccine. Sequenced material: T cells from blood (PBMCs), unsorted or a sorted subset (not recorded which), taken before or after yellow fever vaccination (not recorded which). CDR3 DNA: TGCGCCAGCAGCCAAGTTGCAGACCTCTCCTACGAGCAGTACTTC. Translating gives CASSQVADLSYEQYF.